The 18 T cell receptor beta chains below all came from one sample that was sequenced in a study of graft-versus-host responses after intestinal transplantation (dated by TCRdb to the early 2020s). The library came from the immunoSEQ multiplex PCR assay. TCRdb took this table from immuneACCESS and kept in-frame rearrangements with V and J called. Such tables lack part of the clones; where checked against another copy, unresolved V genes explain under half of the gap, and the rest is unexplained. Present in this sample are about 20,000 clones, roughly 86% of which were seen just once. The ten largest make up 8% to 9.5% of the sample. Here the sequenced sample was PBMCs, taken less than 240 days after intestinal transplant. The receptors stem from a human patient who received an intestinal transplant, so some T cells may come from the graft donor.

The chain uses TRBV12-2 and TRBJ2-3; TRBD2, the table's D call, lacks a check against the DNA. TRBV12-2 is an annotated pseudogene. The CDR3 totals 17 residues. The CDR3 DNA sequence: TGTGCAAGTCGCTTAGCCGGGAGCGGGGGGGCAACAGATACGCAGTATTTT. The encoded protein is CASRLAGSGGATDTQYF.

Regarding this clone: The germline gene is not matched at one end of the junction; a read error may be the cause. The gene calls are TRBV4-1 and TRBJ1-1; D call uncertain. Germline CDR1 and CDR2: MGHRA and YSYEKL. The CDR3 contains 14 residues. For the CDR3, the DNA is TGCGCCAGCAGCCAAGATCCTTTGAACACTGAAGCTTCCTTT. This translates into CASSQDPLNTEASF.

The rearrangement uses TRBV6-6 and TRBJ1-6, with 8 nucleotides matching TRBD1. The CDR3 consists of 15 residues. Per germline, CDR1 MNHNY and CDR2 SVGAGI (reference sequence). Unmatched junction bases numbered 3, after V lost 0 bases and J lost 8 bases. The CDR3 DNA is TGTGCCAGCAGTTACTCGGACAGGGCGCATTCACCCCTCCACTTT. Translating it yields CASSYSDRAHSPLHF.

The chain is built from TRBV5-6 and TRBJ1-4; D is unresolved. This CDR3 contains 14 residues. CDR1 SGHDT and CDR2 YYEEEE come from the germline V gene. V lost 4 bases and J 6 bases, leaving 13 bases between the germline ends. The DNA of the CDR3 is TGTGCCAGCAGCCGCAGGCGTTTGGATGAAAAACTGTTTTTT. Its translation: CASSRRRLDEKLFF. Full variable domain (outside the CDR3, taken from reference TRBV5-6 and TRBJ1-4): DAGVTQSPTHLIKTRGQQVTLRCSPKSGHDTVSWYQQALGQGPQFIFQYYEEEERQRGNFPDRFSGHQFPNYSSELNVNALLLGDSALYLCASSRRRLDEKLFFGSGTQLSVL.

The gene calls are TRBV4-1 and TRBJ2-3; D is ambiguous. Germline V gene lookup returns CDR1 MGHRA and CDR2 YSYEKL. The V gene lost 4 bases and the J gene lost 6 bases, with 14 bases spanning the gap. CDR3 length: 14 amino acids. The CDR3 DNA is TGCGCCAGCAGCCCTCCGACTTCCGTGGATACGCAGTATTTT. This codes for CASSPPTSVDTQYF.

The genes are TRBV4-2 and TRBJ1-2; D not resolved. The CDR3 length is 12 residues. The germline gives CDR1 LGHNA, CDR2 YNFKEQ. V was clipped by 0 bases and J by 8 bases, with 7 bases between them. CDR3 bases: TGTGCCAGCAGCCAAGAGGGAGGGGGCTACACCTTC. Encoded protein: CASSQEGGGYTF.

V and J are TRBV6-8 and TRBJ1-2; D is uncertain. The germline V and J ends were trimmed by 5 bases and 4 bases, with 14 bases remaining between them. The germline V gene encodes CDR1 MNHGY and CDR2 SAAAGT. The CDR3 extends over 14 amino acids. In nucleotides, the CDR3 is TGTGCCAGCAGTAAACCCAGTGGGTCCTATGGCTACACCTTC. It translates to CASSKPSGSYGYTF.

The chain is built from TRBV5-1 and TRBJ2-6; possible D gene TRBD1, 6 bases. CDR1 is SGHRS, CDR2 YFSETQ, per germline. This CDR3 is 15 amino acids long. V lost 10 bases to trimming and J lost 0 bases, with 14 bases between them. The CDR3 loop reads CASNRVGSGANVLTF. The CDR3 nucleotides read TGCGCCTCTAACAGGGTTGGCTCTGGGGCCAACGTCCTGACTTTC. Filled out from reference TRBV5-1 and TRBJ2-6, the complete variable domain reads KAGVTQTPRYLIKTRGQQVTLSCSPISGHRSVSWYQQTPGQGLQFLFEYFSETQRNKGNFPGRFSGRQFSNSRSEMNVSTLELGDSALYLCASNRVGSGANVLTFGAGSRLTVL.

This rearrangement joins TRBV29-1 to TRBJ2-5; possibly TRBD2 for D (6 bases). The CDR3 contains 15 residues. The V end lost 6 bases, the J end lost 3 bases, and 20 bases lay between the germline ends. Germline V gives CDR1 SQVTM, CDR2 ANQGSEA. The CDR3 here is CSVLLMEEGKETQYF. The CDR3 nucleotides are TGCAGCGTCCTACTCATGGAGGAGGGGAAAGAGACCCAGTACTTC.

The chain combines TRBV9 with TRBJ2-3; D is possibly TRBD2 (5 bases). Germline assignment: CDR1 SGDLS and CDR2 YYNGEE. The CDR3 totals 14 residues. V was cut by 3 bases and J by 5 bases, with 13 bases left in between. The CDR3 protein is CASSGPLGEDTQYF. CDR3 DNA: TGTGCCAGCAGCGGACCCCTGGGAGAAGATACGCAGTATTTT.

The chain is built from TRBV6-4 and TRBJ2-3; 9 nucleotides agree with TRBD2. CDR3 length equals 15 residues. Looked up from germline, CDR1 is MRHNA and CDR2 is SNTAGT. Trimming cost V 2 bases and J 4 bases; bases outside gene matches: 4. CDR3 bases: TGTGCCAGCAGTGACGAGCGGGGGGCCCCAGATACGCAGTATTTT. Translated: CASSDERGAPDTQYF.

The chain recombines TRBV19 with TRBJ2-1; no reliable D call. CDR3 length: 13 residues. V was pared by 1 base and J by 4 bases, with 5 bases between. Germline CDR1 LNHDA, CDR2 SQIVND (reference sequence). DNA for the CDR3: TGTGCCAGTAGTATAGGGGGATACAATGAGCAGTTCTTC. This encodes CASSIGGYNEQFF.

The V and J genes are TRBV12-5 and TRBJ1-2; D is perhaps TRBD1 (5 bases). The germline V gene has CDR1 LGHNT and CDR2 FRNRAP. The CDR3 is 13 residues long. V was trimmed by 3 bases and J by 7 bases, leaving 12 bases between them. CDR3 in DNA: TGTGCTAGTGGTTTATTTGAGGGGCTTGGCTACACCTTC. The encoded protein is CASGLFEGLGYTF.

The CDR3 DNA reads as TGTGCCAGCAGGTCGCGGGGTAATGAGCAGTTCTTC. Encoded protein: CASRSRGNEQFF. The chain is built from TRBV6-6 and TRBJ2-1; TRBD2 is a possible D gene (6 bases). Looked up from germline, CDR1 is MNHNY and CDR2 is SVGAGI (reference sequence). CDR3 length: 12 residues. V lost 6 bases to trimming and J lost 7 bases, with 10 bases between them.

The rearrangement links TRBV7-3 to TRBJ1-6, with TRBD1 matching over 7 bases. V was clipped by 6 bases and J by 10 bases; unmatched bases: 0. Germline assignment: CDR1 SGHTA and CDR2 FQGTGA. The CDR3 contains 11 residues. The CDR3 region has the DNA TGTGCCAGCAGACAGGGGTCACCCCTCCACTTT. It yields the protein CASRQGSPLHF.

The chain combines TRBV5-1 with TRBJ2-7, with TRBD1 matching over 8 bases. The CDR3 sequence is 14 residues long. Trimming took 4 bases from V and 7 from J; bases not matched to a gene: 10. From germline, CDR1 is SGHRS and CDR2 YFSETQ. In DNA, the CDR3 is TGCGCCAGCAGCGGGGGACAGGCGGCGGAGGAGCAGTACTTC. This codes for CASSGGQAAEEQYF.

A few counts support this clone. This chain links TRBV6-5 with TRBJ2-3, with D unclear. There are 14 residues in the CDR3. Germline CDR1 MNHEY, CDR2 SVGAGI. V gave up 11 bases and J gave up 4 bases, with 19 bases separating them. CDR3 nucleotide sequence: TGTGCCCACGCTAAGGGCCCGGTGTCAGATACGCAGTATTTT. Translation: CAHAKGPVSDTQYF.

The V and J genes are TRBV30 and TRBJ2-5; TRBD1 matches 10 bases. The tail of the sequence fits TRBJ2-7 better, so the J call may be wrong. The length of the CDR3 is 14 residues. Germline V gene data show CDR1 as GTSNPN and CDR2 as SVGIG (reference sequence). The CDR3 nucleotides read TGTGCCTGGGGGACAGGGGTCGGGGGCTACGAGCAGTACTTC. It codes for CAWGTGVGGYEQYF.